The 23 T cell receptor beta chains listed next were all sequenced from one sample in a study of blood T cell repertoires in COVID-19. The protocol was immunoSEQ multiplex PCR, while the TCRdb copy is restricted to in-frame clones and leaves out a portion. Of around 230,000 clones detected, 70% to 90% appear once; the ten largest clones hold around 10%. The sample consisted of peripheral blood. The receptors derive from a man aged 45-65 years with COVID-19, enrolled during active disease.

The chain couples TRBV3-1 (or the pseudogene TRBV3-2) to TRBJ1-2; no clear D. The length of the CDR3 is 13 residues. In germline, CDR1 is LGHDT, CDR2 YNNKEL (reference sequence). V lost 4 bases and J lost 3, with 9 bases in between. As DNA, the CDR3 is TGTGCCAGCAGCCGCCCAGGCGACTATGGCTACACCTTC. Its protein product is CASSRPGDYGYTF.

This sequence joins TRBV5-6 and TRBJ1-2; no clear D gene. Germline CDR1 reads SGHDT; CDR2 reads YYEEEE. The V gene lost 3 bases and the J gene lost 4 bases, with 16 bases spanning the gap. The length of the CDR3 is 15 residues. The CDR3 here is CASSSPPGSTYGYTF. CDR3 in DNA: TGTGCCAGCAGCTCCCCCCCGGGTTCTACCTATGGCTACACCTTC.

V gene TRBV24-1 combines with J gene TRBJ1-5; TRBD1 is a possible D gene (6 bases). The length of the CDR3 is 15 residues. V shed 2 bases and J shed 0 bases, with 7 bases lying between them. Germline CDR1 and CDR2: KGHDR and SFDVKD. CDR3 protein: CATSDSRGSNQPQHF. The CDR3 DNA reads as TGTGCCACCAGTGATTCCAGGGGTAGCAATCAGCCCCAGCATTTT.

The chain employs TRBV6-5 and TRBJ1-2; 9 bases match TRBD1. V lost 4 bases, J lost 8 bases, and 14 bases stayed unmatched. Germline CDR1 is MNHEY and CDR2 is SVGAGI. The CDR3 has 16 residues. CDR3 coding DNA: TGTGCCAGCAGTTCCGAAAAAACCGGGACAGGGCGGGGCTACACCTTC. Protein: CASSSEKTGTGRGYTF.

The chain joins TRBV5-8 to TRBJ2-2, with 11 bases lining up with TRBD2. Per germline, CDR1 SGHTS and CDR2 YDEGEE. V lost 3 bases to trimming and J lost 1 base; unmatched junction nucleotides: 5. The CDR3 is made up of 17 amino acids. CDR3 in amino acids: CASSSTGLAVNTGELFF. The CDR3 nucleotides read TGTGCCAGCAGCTCCACGGGACTAGCGGTGAACACCGGGGAGCTGTTTTTT.

This chain links TRBV5-8 with TRBJ2-2, with TRBD2 matching 11 bases. The CDR3 length is 17 residues. V gave up 1 base and J gave up 4 bases; unmatched junction bases: 6. The germline gives CDR1 SGHTS, CDR2 YDEGEE. The CDR3 DNA is TGTGCCAGCAGCTTGTCCCTTACTAGCGGGAGCACCGGGGAGCTGTTTTTT. Protein: CASSLSLTSGSTGELFF.

The rearrangement joins TRBV12-3 or TRBV12-4 to TRBJ1-5, with D tentatively TRBD1 (5 bases). This CDR3 is built from 13 residues. V gave up 5 bases and J gave up 2 bases, with 7 bases separating them. The CDR3 protein is CASSPTGNQPQHF. DNA of the CDR3: TGTGCCAGCAGTCCGACAGGCAATCAGCCCCAGCATTTT.

As concerns this clone: Within the sample, other DNA sequences also encode this same CDR3. The rearrangement joins TRBV5-4 to TRBJ1-1, with unresolved D. The CDR3 has 11 amino acids. Germline V CDR1 and CDR2: SGHNT, YYREEE (reference sequence). Trimming took off 4 bases at V and 3 bases at J, with 4 bases between the two ends. The CDR3 loop reads CASSRDTEAFF. The CDR3 nucleotides are TGTGCCAGCAGCCGCGACACTGAAGCTTTCTTT.

The V and J genes are TRBV6-5 and TRBJ2-1, with 7 bases identical to TRBD2. The CDR3 sequence is 14 residues long. Trimming took 6 bases from V and 4 from J; bases not matched to a gene: 6. Germline values: CDR1 MNHEY, CDR2 SVGAGI. The chain's CDR3 is CASSATSEYNEQFF. CDR3 nucleotides: TGTGCCAGCAGCGCCACTAGCGAGTACAATGAGCAGTTCTTC.

The V and J genes are TRBV10-3 and TRBJ1-5; D not certain. Germline values: CDR1 ENHRY, CDR2 SYGVKD. The CDR3 totals 13 residues. V was shortened by 5 bases and J by 3 bases, with 8 bases between the two germline ends. DNA of the CDR3: TGTGCCATCAGTCAGGATCCCAATCAGCCCCAGCATTTT. It is translated as CAISQDPNQPQHF.

The chain combines TRBV4-3 with TRBJ2-7, with D possibly TRBD1 on 5 matching bases. Trimming cost V 1 base and J 7 bases, with 17 bases left between them. The CDR3 spans 15 residues. Germline CDR1 and CDR2: LGHNA and YSLEER. CDR3: CASSQVGQGLKEQYF. As DNA, the CDR3 is TGCGCCAGCAGCCAAGTCGGGCAGGGTTTGAAAGAGCAGTACTTC.

The CDR3: CASSERGTGNYEQYF. As DNA, the CDR3 is TGTGCCAGCAGTGAAAGGGGGACAGGGAACTACGAGCAGTACTTC. The chain carries TRBV6-1 and TRBJ2-7; TRBD1 aligns across 9 bases. V lost 2 bases and J lost 3; bases outside the gene matches: 5. Germline V gives CDR1 MNHNS, CDR2 SASEGT. The CDR3 length is 15 residues.

The genes are TRBV27 and TRBJ2-1; 8 bases line up with TRBD2. This CDR3 spans 15 amino acids. Germline assignment: CDR1 MNHEY and CDR2 SMNVEV (reference sequence). J gave up 2 bases and V 5 bases, and 5 bases lay outside the gene matches. CDR3 nucleotides: TGTGCCAGCAGTACTATAGCGGGAACCTACAATGAGCAGTTCTTC. Amino acid sequence: CASSTIAGTYNEQFF.

This clone was detected once. The DNA of the CDR3 is TGCGCCAGCAGCTTCCTTCGACAGGCCAACCTTCTCGACGAGCAGTACTTC. Encoded protein: CASSFLRQANLLDEQYF. The chain joins TRBV5-1 to TRBJ2-7, with D possibly TRBD1 on 6 matching bases. V dropped 2 bases and J dropped 5 bases, with 23 bases sitting between them. In germline, CDR1 is SGHRS, CDR2 YFSETQ. The CDR3 has 17 residues.

This clone was seen only a few times. The J gene is TRBJ1-1, the V gene TRBV4-2; TRBD1 is a possible D gene (6 bases). V shed 4 bases and J shed 8 bases, with 17 bases lying between them. CDR1 and CDR2 (germline): LGHNA, YNFKEQ. This CDR3 contains 14 residues. The CDR3 nucleotides read TGTGCCAGCAGCCCAAAGGCCCGTGACAGGGAAGCTTTCTTT. Its translation is CASSPKARDREAFF.

The rearrangement joins TRBV9 to TRBJ2-7, with 10 nucleotides matching TRBD1. The length of the CDR3 is 15 residues. J lost 4 bases, V lost 3 bases, and 7 bases had no gene match. Germline assignment: CDR1 SGDLS and CDR2 YYNGEE. The DNA of the CDR3 is TGTGCCAGCAGCGCCGGGACAGGGGCGCAGTACGAGCAGTACTTC. Its translation is CASSAGTGAQYEQYF.

V gene TRBV27 combines with J gene TRBJ1-2, with 7 positions matching TRBD1. Germline CDR1 MNHEY, CDR2 SMNVEV (reference sequence). The CDR3 loop spans 13 amino acids. The junction had 5 bases not matched to a gene; V was cut back by 4 bases and J by 6 bases. The CDR3 sequence is CASSYRGGNGYTF. CDR3 nucleotides: TGTGCCAGCAGTTATAGAGGGGGCAATGGCTACACCTTC.

The V call is TRBV4-2, the J call TRBJ2-1; TRBD2 matches at 9 bases. CDR3 length: 16 residues. After removal of 1 base from V and 7 bases from J, the junction contained 8 bases not matched to a gene. Germline CDR1 is LGHNA and CDR2 is YNFKEQ. CDR3 amino acids: CASSQVEAGGKNEQFF. Written as DNA, the CDR3 is TGTGCCAGCAGCCAAGTAGAAGCGGGAGGTAAAAATGAGCAGTTCTTC.

Comments on this clone: Other DNA sequences from this sample encode an identical CDR3 as well. V is TRBV27 and J is TRBJ1-1; TRBD1 matches at 8 bases. V gave up 4 bases and J gave up 4 bases; unmatched junction bases: 2. The CDR3 sequence is 13 residues long. Germline V gene data show CDR1 as MNHEY and CDR2 as SMNVEV (reference sequence). The CDR3 DNA reads TGTGCCAGCAGTTCAGGACAGGGCACTGAAGCTTTCTTT. It encodes CASSSGQGTEAFF.

To note about this clone: The same CDR3 also results from other DNA sequences found in this sample. The chain recombines TRBV29-1 with TRBJ2-2; D may be TRBD1 (5 bases). The CDR3 length is 13 residues. The germline gives CDR1 SQVTM, CDR2 ANQGSEA. V shed 4 bases and J shed 1 base, with 7 bases lying between them. CDR3: CSVGQGNTGELFF. The CDR3 DNA follows: TGCAGCGTTGGCCAGGGGAACACCGGGGAGCTGTTTTTT.

The chain couples TRBV24-1 to TRBJ1-2; 8 bases match TRBD1. The V segment lost 5 bases and the J segment 3 bases; nucleotides outside the gene matches: 7. This CDR3 region has 15 residues. Germline V gene sequence: CDR1 KGHDR, CDR2 SFDVKD. The CDR3 bases are TGTGCCACCAGTGGACAGGGGCCCGTTGACTATGGCTACACCTTC. Its protein product is CATSGQGPVDYGYTF.

The genes are TRBV6-6 and TRBJ2-7; unclear D gene. Trimming stripped 1 base from V and 0 bases from J, with 7 bases between. This CDR3 contains 14 residues. Germline lookup yields CDR1 MNHNY and CDR2 SVGAGI (reference sequence). Here the CDR3 DNA reads TGTGCCAGCAGTTACTTCGACAACTCCTACGAGCAGTACTTC. As protein: CASSYFDNSYEQYF.

The V and J genes are TRBV2 and TRBJ1-2; TRBD1 is a possible D gene (5 bases). CDR1 is SNHLY, CDR2 FYNNEI, per germline. V shed 2 bases and J shed 5 bases, with 9 bases lying between them. This CDR3 spans 13 amino acids. In nucleotides, the CDR3 is TGTGCCAGCAGTGAACAGGGTATTTATGGCTACACCTTC. Translation gives CASSEQGIYGYTF. The whole variable domain, filled in from reference TRBV2 and TRBJ1-2, reads EPEVTQTPSHQVTQMGQEVILRCVPISNHLYFYWYRQILGQKVEFLVSFYNNEISEKSEIFDDQFSVERPDGSNFTLKIRSTKLEDSAMYFCASSEQGIYGYTFGSGTRLTVV.